The 13 T cell receptor beta chains reported below all come from one sample, sequenced in a study of blood T cell repertoires in COVID-19. Assay used: immunoSEQ multiplex PCR; TCRdb lists only in-frame clones, some missing. Of about 83,000 clones listed, 90% were seen once; the top ten hold 16%. The sample consisted of peripheral blood. The receptors derive from an elderly woman with active or convalescent COVID-19.

The chain is built from TRBV24-1 and TRBJ2-3; D gene ambiguous. The V and J ends lost 4 bases and 6 bases respectively, with 10 bases between them. The CDR3 sequence is 13 residues long. Germline CDR1 KGHDR, CDR2 SFDVKD. CDR3 region: CATSEENEDTQYF. CDR3 in DNA: TGTGCCACCAGTGAGGAGAATGAGGATACGCAGTATTTT.

CDR3 DNA: TGTGCCAGCAGTTCCGCCGGGTTCTCTGGGGCCAACGTCCTGACTTTC. Translated: CASSSAGFSGANVLTF. The chain links TRBV28 to TRBJ2-6; no clear D. CDR3 size: 16 residues. CDR1 and CDR2 (germline): MDHEN, SYDVKM. V was cut by 4 bases and J by 0 bases, with 10 bases left in between.

The CDR3 coding sequence is TGTGCCAGTAACCTTGGAGGGAATAGCAATCAGCCCCAGCATTTT. Amino acid sequence: CASNLGGNSNQPQHF. The chain recombines TRBV2 with TRBJ1-5, with D hard to call. The CDR3 is 15 amino acids. V dropped 9 bases and J dropped 0 bases, with 15 bases sitting between them. Germline V gene sequence: CDR1 SNHLY, CDR2 FYNNEI.

V usage is TRBV9 and J usage is TRBJ2-1; 7 nucleotides line up with TRBD2. Germline CDR1 is SGDLS and CDR2 is YYNGEE. V shed 2 bases and J 5 bases; nucleotides not matched to a gene: 7. This CDR3 comprises 15 residues. In DNA form, the CDR3 reads TGTGCCAGCAGCGTTGGGACTATGGGCCACAATGAGCAGTTCTTC. It codes for CASSVGTMGHNEQFF.

Here the CDR3 DNA reads TGTGCCTGGAGTGTACAGGGAGACAGCCAGCCCCAGCATTTT. Translated, it gives CAWSVQGDSQPQHF. This chain joins TRBV30 and TRBJ1-5; tentative D call: TRBD1 (6 bases). The germline gives CDR1 GTSNPN, CDR2 SVGIG (reference sequence). The V end lost 0 bases, the J end lost 7 bases, and 13 bases lay between the germline ends. The CDR3 length is 14 residues.

The rearrangement links TRBV28 to TRBJ2-5; no reliable D call. Per the germline V gene, CDR1 is MDHEN and CDR2 is SYDVKM. Trimming removed 8 bases at V and 2 bases at J, with 12 bases between. CDR3 size: 13 residues. CDR3 region: CASAQPIQETQYF. CDR3 nucleotide sequence: TGTGCCAGCGCCCAACCTATACAAGAGACCCAGTACTTC.

This CDR3 reads CASTFIRGDPYSNQPQHF. The CDR3 DNA reads as TGTGCCAGCACGTTTATCCGGGGGGACCCCTATAGCAATCAGCCCCAGCATTTT. V is TRBV2 and J is TRBJ1-5, with TRBD1 as a possible D gene (5 bases). V gave up 7 bases and J gave up 0 bases, with 22 bases separating them. Germline lookup yields CDR1 SNHLY and CDR2 FYNNEI. The CDR3 covers 18 residues. The full variable domain, in which reference TRBV2 and TRBJ1-5 provide the parts outside the CDR3, is EPEVTQTPSHQVTQMGQEVILRCVPISNHLYFYWYRQILGQKVEFLVSFYNNEISEKSEIFDDQFSVERPDGSNFTLKIRSTKLEDSAMYFCASTFIRGDPYSNQPQHFGDGTRLSIL.

The chain has TRBV5-1 and TRBJ1-2, with 7 bases fitting TRBD1. Trimming took 3 bases from V and 5 from J; bases not matched to a gene: 10. The CDR3 runs to 15 residues. Germline V gene lookup returns CDR1 SGHRS and CDR2 YFSETQ. For the CDR3, the DNA is TGCGCCAGCAGCTCCTTCGGGGCAGGGGGATATGGCTACACCTTC. Its translation: CASSSFGAGGYGYTF.

The genes are TRBV6-1 and TRBJ2-7; no clear D gene. CDR3 length equals 14 residues. Trimming stripped 1 base from V and 6 bases from J, with 13 bases between. The germline gives CDR1 MNHNS, CDR2 SASEGT. CDR3 bases: TGTGCCAGCAGTGAAGTAGGCGGTCCCCGCGAGCAGTACTTC. This encodes CASSEVGGPREQYF.

The chain joins TRBV6-5 to TRBJ1-1; D is undetermined. Germline CDR1 and CDR2: MNHEY and SVGAGI. The ends were cut back, 6 bases at V and 1 base at J, with 9 bases in the middle. CDR3 length: 13 residues. CDR3 coding DNA: TGTGCCAGCAGGGCCTCTGAGAACACTGAAGCTTTCTTT. This translates into CASRASENTEAFF.

This chain uses TRBV5-5 with TRBJ1-1; D possibly corresponds to TRBD1 (5 bases). V lost 2 bases and J lost 7, with 21 bases in between. The CDR3 extends over 16 amino acids. Looked up from germline, CDR1 is SGHKS and CDR2 is YYEKEE (reference sequence). The CDR3 DNA reads TGTGCCAGCAGCTTTTATGACTTCGACAGAGGTGTTGAAGCTTTCTTT. It specifies CASSFYDFDRGVEAFF.

The chain carries TRBV4-1 and TRBJ1-5, with unresolved D. Looked up from germline, CDR1 is MGHRA and CDR2 is YSYEKL. CDR3 length: 16 amino acids. Trimming removed 0 bases from V and 2 bases from J, with 11 bases in between. The CDR3 reads CASSQDGRLGNQPQHF. The DNA for the CDR3 is TGCGCCAGCAGCCAAGACGGGAGGTTGGGCAATCAGCCCCAGCATTTT.

The chain is built from TRBV6-5 and TRBJ2-7, with a possible D match to TRBD1 (6 bases). Germline V gene sequence: CDR1 MNHEY, CDR2 SVGAGI. The CDR3 runs 15 residues. V was pared by 7 bases and J by 0 bases, with 16 bases between. CDR3 in amino acids: CASTTTGRSSYEQYF. In DNA, the CDR3 is TGTGCCAGCACCACGACAGGCAGGAGCTCCTACGAGCAGTACTTC.